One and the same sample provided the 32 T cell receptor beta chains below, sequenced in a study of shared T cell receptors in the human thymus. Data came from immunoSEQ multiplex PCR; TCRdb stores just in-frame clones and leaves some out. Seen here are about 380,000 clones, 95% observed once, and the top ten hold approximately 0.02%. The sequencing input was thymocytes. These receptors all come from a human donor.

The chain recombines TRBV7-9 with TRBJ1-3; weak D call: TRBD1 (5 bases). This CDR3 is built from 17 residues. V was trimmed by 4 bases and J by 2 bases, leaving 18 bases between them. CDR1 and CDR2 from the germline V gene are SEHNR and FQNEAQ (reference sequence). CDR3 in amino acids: CASSYLTHRTTGNTIYF. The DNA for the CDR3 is TGTGCCAGCAGCTACCTCACCCACAGGACCACTGGAAACACCATATATTTT. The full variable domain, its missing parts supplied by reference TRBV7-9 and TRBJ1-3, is DTGVSQNPRHKITKRGQNVTFRCDPISEHNRLYWYRQTLGQGPEFLTYFQNEAQLEKSRLLSDRFSAERPKGSFSTLEIQRTEQGDSAMYLCASSYLTHRTTGNTIYFGEGSWLTVV.

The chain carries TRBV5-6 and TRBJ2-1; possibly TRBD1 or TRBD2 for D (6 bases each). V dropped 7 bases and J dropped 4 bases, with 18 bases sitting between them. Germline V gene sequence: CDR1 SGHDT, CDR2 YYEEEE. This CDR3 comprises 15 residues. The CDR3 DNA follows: TGTGCCAGCGGGGGGCAACAGGGTAAATACAATGAGCAGTTCTTC. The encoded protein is CASGGQQGKYNEQFF.

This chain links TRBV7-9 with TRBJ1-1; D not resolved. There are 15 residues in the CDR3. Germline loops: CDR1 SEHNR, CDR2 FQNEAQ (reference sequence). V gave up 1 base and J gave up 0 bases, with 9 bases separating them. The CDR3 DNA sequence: TGTGCCAGCAGCTTAGTACCGGGGATGAACACTGAAGCTTTCTTT. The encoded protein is CASSLVPGMNTEAFF.

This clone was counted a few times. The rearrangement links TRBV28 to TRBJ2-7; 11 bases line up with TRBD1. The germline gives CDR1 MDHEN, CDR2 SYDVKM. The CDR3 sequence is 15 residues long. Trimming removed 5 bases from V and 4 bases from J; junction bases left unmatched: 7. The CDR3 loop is CASSPRDRGWYEQYF. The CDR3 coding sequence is TGTGCCAGCAGTCCCCGGGACAGGGGGTGGTACGAGCAGTACTTC.

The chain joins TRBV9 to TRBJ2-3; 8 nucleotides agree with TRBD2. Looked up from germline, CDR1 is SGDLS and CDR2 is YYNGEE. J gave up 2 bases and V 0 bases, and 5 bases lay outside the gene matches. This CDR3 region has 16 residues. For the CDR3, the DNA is TGTGCCAGCAGCGTAGGGAAGCGGGGGAACACAGATACGCAGTATTTT. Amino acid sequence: CASSVGKRGNTDTQYF.

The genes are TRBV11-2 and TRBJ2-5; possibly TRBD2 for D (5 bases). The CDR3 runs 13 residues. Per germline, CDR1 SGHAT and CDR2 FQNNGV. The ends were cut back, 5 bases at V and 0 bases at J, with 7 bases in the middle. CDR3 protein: CASSADYQETQYF. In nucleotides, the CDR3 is TGTGCCAGCAGCGCGGACTACCAAGAGACCCAGTACTTC.

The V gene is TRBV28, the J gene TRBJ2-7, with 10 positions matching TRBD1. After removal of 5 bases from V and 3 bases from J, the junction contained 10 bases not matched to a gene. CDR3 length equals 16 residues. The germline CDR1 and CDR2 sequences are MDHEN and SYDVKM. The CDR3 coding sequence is TGTGCCAGCAGTCTACCCCCCCGGGACAGGGGCTACGAGCAGTACTTC. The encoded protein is CASSLPPRDRGYEQYF.

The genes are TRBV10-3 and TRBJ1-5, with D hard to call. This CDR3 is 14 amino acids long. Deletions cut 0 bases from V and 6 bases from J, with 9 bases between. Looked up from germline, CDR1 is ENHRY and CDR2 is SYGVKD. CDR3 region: CAISESWVPQPQHF. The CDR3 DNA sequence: TGTGCCATCAGTGAGTCGTGGGTTCCTCAGCCCCAGCATTTT.

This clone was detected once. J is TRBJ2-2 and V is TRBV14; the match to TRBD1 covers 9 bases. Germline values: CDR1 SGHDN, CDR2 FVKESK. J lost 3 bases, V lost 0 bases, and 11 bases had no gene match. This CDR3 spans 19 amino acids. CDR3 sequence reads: CASSQDGGTGTPDTGELFF. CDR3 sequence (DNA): TGTGCCAGCAGCCAAGATGGTGGGACAGGGACCCCCGACACCGGGGAGCTGTTTTTT.

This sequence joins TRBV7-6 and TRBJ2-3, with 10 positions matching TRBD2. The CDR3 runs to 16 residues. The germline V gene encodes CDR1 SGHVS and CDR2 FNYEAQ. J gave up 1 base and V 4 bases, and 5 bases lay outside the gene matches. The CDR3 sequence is CASSSTGTSGTDTQYF. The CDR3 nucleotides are TGTGCCAGCAGCTCCACCGGGACTAGCGGCACAGATACGCAGTATTTT.

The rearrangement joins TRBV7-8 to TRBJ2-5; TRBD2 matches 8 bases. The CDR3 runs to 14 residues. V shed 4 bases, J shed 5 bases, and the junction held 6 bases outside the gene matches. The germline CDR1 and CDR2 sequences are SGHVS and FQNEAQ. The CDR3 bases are TGTGCCAGCAGCTCTCGGACTAGCAGCGAGACCCAGTACTTC. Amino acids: CASSSRTSSETQYF.

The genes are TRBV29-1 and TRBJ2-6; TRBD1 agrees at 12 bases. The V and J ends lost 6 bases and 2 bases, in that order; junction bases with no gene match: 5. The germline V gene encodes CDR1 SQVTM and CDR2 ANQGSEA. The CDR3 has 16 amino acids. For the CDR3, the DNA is TGCAGCGTACGGGACAGGGGGCCTACTGGGGCCAACGTCCTGACTTTC. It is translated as CSVRDRGPTGANVLTF.

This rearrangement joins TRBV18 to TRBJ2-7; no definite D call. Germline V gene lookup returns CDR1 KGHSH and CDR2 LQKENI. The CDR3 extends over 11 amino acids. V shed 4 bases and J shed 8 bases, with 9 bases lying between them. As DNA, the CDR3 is TGTGCCAGCTCACGTTATAGAAAGCAGTACTTC. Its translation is CASSRYRKQYF.

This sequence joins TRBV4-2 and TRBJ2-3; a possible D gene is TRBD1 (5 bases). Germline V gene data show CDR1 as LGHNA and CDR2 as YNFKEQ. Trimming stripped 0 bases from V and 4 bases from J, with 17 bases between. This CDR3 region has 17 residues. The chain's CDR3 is CASSQDRGANVSDTQYF. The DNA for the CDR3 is TGTGCCAGCAGCCAAGATAGGGGCGCCAACGTCTCAGATACGCAGTATTTT.

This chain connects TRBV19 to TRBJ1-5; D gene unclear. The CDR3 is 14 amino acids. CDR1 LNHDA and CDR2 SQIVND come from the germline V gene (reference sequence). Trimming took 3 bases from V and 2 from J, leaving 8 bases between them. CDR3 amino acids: CASSIHQGNQPQHF. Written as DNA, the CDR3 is TGTGCCAGTAGTATTCACCAGGGCAATCAGCCCCAGCATTTT.

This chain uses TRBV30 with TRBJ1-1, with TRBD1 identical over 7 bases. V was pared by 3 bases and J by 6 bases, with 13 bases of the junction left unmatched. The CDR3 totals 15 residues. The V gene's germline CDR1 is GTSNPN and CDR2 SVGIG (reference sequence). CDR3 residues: CAWRNRQGVLAEAFF. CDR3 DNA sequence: TGTGCCTGGAGAAACCGGCAGGGGGTGTTAGCTGAAGCTTTCTTT.

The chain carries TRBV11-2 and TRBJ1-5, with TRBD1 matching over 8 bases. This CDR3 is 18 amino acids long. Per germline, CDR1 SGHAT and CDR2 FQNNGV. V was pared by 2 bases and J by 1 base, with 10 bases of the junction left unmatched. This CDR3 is CASSLMAGGRRSNQPQHF. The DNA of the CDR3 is TGTGCCAGCAGCTTAATGGCAGGGGGCAGGCGGAGCAATCAGCCCCAGCATTTT. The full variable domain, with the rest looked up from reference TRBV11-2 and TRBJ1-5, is EAGVAQSPRYKIIEKRQSVAFWCNPISGHATLYWYQQILGQGPKLLIQFQNNGVVDDSQLPKDRFSAERLKGVDSTLKIQPAKLEDSAVYLCASSLMAGGRRSNQPQHFGDGTRLSIL.

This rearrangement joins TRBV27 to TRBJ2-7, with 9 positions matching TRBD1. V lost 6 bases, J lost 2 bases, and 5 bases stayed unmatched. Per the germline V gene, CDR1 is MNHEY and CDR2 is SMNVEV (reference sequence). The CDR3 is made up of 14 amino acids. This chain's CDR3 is CASRKRTGAYEQYF. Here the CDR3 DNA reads TGTGCCAGCAGAAAAAGGACAGGGGCCTACGAGCAGTACTTC.

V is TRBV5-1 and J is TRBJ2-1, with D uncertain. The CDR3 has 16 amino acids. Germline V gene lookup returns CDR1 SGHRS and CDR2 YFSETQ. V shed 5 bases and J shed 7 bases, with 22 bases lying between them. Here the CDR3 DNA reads TGCGCCAGCAGTCCTGGTGCGGTCCACTTCGGGAATGAGCAGTTCTTC. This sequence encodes CASSPGAVHFGNEQFF.

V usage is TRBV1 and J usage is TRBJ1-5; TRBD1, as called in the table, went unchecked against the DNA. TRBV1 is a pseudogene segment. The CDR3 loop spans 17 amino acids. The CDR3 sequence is CTSSQEGTGTANQPQHF. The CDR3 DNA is TGCACCAGCAGCCAAGAAGGGACCGGGACAGCTAATCAGCCCCAGCATTTT.

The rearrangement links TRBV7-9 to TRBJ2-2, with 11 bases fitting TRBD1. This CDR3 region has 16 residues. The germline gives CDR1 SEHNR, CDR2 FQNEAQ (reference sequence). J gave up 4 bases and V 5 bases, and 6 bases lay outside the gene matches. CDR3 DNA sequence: TGTGCCAGCAGCGTCACCGGGACAGGGGGCACCGGGGAGCTGTTTTTT. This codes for CASSVTGTGGTGELFF.

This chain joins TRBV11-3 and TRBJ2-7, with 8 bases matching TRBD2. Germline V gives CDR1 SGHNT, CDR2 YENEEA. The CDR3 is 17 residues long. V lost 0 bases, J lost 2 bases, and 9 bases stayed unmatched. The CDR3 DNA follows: TGTGCCAGCAGCTTAGATTTGAAACTAGCGGTAACCTACGAGCAGTACTTC. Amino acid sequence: CASSLDLKLAVTYEQYF.

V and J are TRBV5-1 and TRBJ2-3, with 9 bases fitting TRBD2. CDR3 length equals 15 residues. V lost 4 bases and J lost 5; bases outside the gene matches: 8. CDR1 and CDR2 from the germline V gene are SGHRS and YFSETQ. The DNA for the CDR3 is TGCGCCAGCAGCAAGGGACTAGCCCTCTTAGATACGCAGTATTTT. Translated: CASSKGLALLDTQYF.

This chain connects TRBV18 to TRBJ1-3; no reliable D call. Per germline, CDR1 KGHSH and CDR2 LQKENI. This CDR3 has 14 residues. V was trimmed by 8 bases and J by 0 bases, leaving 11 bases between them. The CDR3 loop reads CASITEVSGNTIYF. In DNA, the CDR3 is TGTGCCAGCATCACCGAGGTCTCTGGAAACACCATATATTTT.

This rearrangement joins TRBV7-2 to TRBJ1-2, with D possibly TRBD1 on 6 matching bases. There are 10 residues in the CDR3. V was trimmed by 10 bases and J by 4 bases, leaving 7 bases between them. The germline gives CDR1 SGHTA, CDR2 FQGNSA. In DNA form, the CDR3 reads TGTGCCACCAGGGGCTATGGCTACACCTTC. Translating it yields CATRGYGYTF.

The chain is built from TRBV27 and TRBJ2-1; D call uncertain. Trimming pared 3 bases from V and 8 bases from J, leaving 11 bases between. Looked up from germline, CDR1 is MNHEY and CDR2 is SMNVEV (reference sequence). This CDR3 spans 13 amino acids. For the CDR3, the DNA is TGTGCCAGCAGTTTGTCGTCGAGCCATGAGCAGTTCTTC. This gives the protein CASSLSSSHEQFF.

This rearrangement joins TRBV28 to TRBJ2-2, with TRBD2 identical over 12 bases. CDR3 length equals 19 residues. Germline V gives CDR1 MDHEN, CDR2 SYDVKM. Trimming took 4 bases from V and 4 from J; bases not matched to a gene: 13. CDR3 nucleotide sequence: TGTGCCAGCAGTTGTATGAGACTAGCGGGAGAGTGCCCCACCGGGGAGCTGTTTTTT. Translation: CASSCMRLAGECPTGELFF.

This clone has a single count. The CDR3 sequence is CASGLRGQGGELFF. CDR3 in DNA: TGTGCCAGCGGCTTGCGGGGGCAGGGCGGGGAGCTGTTTTTT. This chain links TRBV27 with TRBJ2-2; D is perhaps TRBD2 (7 bases). This CDR3 region has 14 residues. Looked up from germline, CDR1 is MNHEY and CDR2 is SMNVEV (reference sequence). Trimming cost V 8 bases and J 7 bases, with 17 bases left between them.

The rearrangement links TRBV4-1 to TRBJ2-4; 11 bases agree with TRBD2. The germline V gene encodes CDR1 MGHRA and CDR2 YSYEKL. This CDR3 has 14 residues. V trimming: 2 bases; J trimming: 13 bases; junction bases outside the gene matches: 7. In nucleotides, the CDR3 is TGCGCCAGCAGCCAAAACCGACTAGCGGGAAGGCAGTACTTC. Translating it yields CASSQNRLAGRQYF.

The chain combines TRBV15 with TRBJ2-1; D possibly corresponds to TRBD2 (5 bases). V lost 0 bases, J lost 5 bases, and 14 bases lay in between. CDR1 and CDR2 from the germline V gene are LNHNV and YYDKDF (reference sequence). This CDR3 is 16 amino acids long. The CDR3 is CATSRDPSSANNEQFF. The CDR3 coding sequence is TGTGCCACCAGCAGAGATCCTAGTAGCGCGAACAATGAGCAGTTCTTC.

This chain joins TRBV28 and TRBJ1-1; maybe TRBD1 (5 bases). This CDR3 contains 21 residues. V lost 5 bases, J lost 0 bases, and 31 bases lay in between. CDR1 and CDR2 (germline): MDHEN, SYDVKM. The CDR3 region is CASSPYEKEGRRNLMNTEAFF. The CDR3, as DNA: TGTGCCAGCAGTCCCTATGAGAAGGAGGGACGGAGGAACCTCATGAACACTGAAGCTTTCTTT.

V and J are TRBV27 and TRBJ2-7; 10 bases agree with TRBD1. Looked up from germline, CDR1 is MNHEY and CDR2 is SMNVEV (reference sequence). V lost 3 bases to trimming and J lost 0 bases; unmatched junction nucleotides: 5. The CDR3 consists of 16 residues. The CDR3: CASSFSRTGGSYEQYF. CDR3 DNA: TGTGCCAGCAGTTTCTCCAGGACAGGGGGCTCCTACGAGCAGTACTTC.